This T cell receptor beta chain appears in the sequencing data of a study of cytomegalovirus exposure and HLA in healthy donors. Study-level findings and limits: Among TCR beta chains, those listed as cytomegalovirus-associated numbered approximately 150. Among the CMV-associated chains, three were confirmed in vitro as specific for CMV antigens. First-cohort TCR clusters were later found to tend to co-occur in the roughly 120 validation repertoires. Reported results showed that the classifier diagnosed cytomegalovirus status with high specificity and sensitivity.

V lost 6 bases and J 4 bases, leaving 19 bases between the germline ends. The CDR3 is made up of 16 amino acids. Germline V gives CDR1 SEHNR, CDR2 FQNEAQ (reference sequence). Comments on this clone: What it binds is unknown.

Method: immunoSEQ multiplex PCR; TCRdb's copy keeps in-frame clones and lacks some. Of about 110,000 clones in the sample, roughly 90% were seen once. The chain joins TRBV7-9 to TRBJ2-1, with D hard to call. This TCR was sampled from a woman aged 18-29 years in good health and CMV-seronegative. The sequenced sample was PBMCs. CDR3 residues: CASRPPHGQAYNEQFF. For the CDR3, the DNA is TGTGCCAGCAGGCCCCCACACGGCCAGGCATACAATGAGCAGTTCTTC.